What follows are 13 T cell receptor beta chains derived from one specimen sequenced in a study of CD8 T cells in Susac syndrome (dated by TCRdb to 2018 to 2020). Receptor libraries were prepared by the immunoSEQ multiplex PCR assay. RNA was extracted using the RNeasy kit, and roughly 0.45 to 1 microgram was reverse transcribed with random hexamers. The public reads were run again by TCRdb, first through fastp at Q25 and then through MiXCR, and only productive beta chains were kept. Every CDR3 protein is listed once, alongside the most common genes and DNA of its rows. The sample includes 180,000 or so distinct CDR3 sequences, with over 90% observed a single time. The ten most abundant clones make up 0.099% of the sample. The specimen sequenced was CD4+ T cells from PBMCs. These receptors came from a human donor with Susac syndrome.

The chain recombines TRBV2 with TRBJ1-1; D remains ambiguous. The ends were cut back, 6 bases at V and 10 bases at J, with 18 bases in the middle. From germline, CDR1 is SNHLY and CDR2 FYNNEI. CDR3 length: 13 residues. Written as DNA, the CDR3 is TGTGCCAGCAGAGTGGCTTGGCCTGATGGAGCTTTCTTT. It translates to CASRVAWPDGAFF.

V and J are TRBV18 and TRBJ2-7; D not certain. Germline loops: CDR1 KGHSH, CDR2 LQKENI. The CDR3 is 14 amino acids. Trimming removed 3 bases from V and 2 bases from J, with 11 bases in between. The CDR3 loop is CASSPAGVPYEQYF. The CDR3 DNA is TGTGCCAGCTCACCCGCTGGGGTGCCCTACGAGCAGTACTTC.

The chain has TRBV12-3 or TRBV12-4 and TRBJ2-7; the D is unclear. V shed 2 bases and J shed 0 bases, with 8 bases lying between them. The CDR3 has 14 residues. CDR3 nucleotides: TGTGCCAGCAGTTTATCACCTAGCTCCTACGAGCAGTACTTC. As protein: CASSLSPSSYEQYF.

The CDR3 sequence is CASSSQGREETQYF. In DNA, the CDR3 is TGTGCCAGCAGCTCCCAAGGACGGGAAGAGACCCAGTACTTC. The chain employs TRBV7-9 and TRBJ2-5, with unresolved D. CDR1 is SEHNR and CDR2 is FQNEAQ in the germline V gene (reference sequence). The CDR3 runs 14 residues. V was clipped by 4 bases and J by 3 bases, with 12 bases between them.

This clonotype is a singleton in its sample. The V gene is TRBV20-1, the J gene TRBJ2-1; 12 bases map to TRBD2. This CDR3 is 17 amino acids long. Germline V CDR1 and CDR2: DFQATT, SNEGSKA (reference sequence). The J segment lost 8 bases and the V segment lost 6 bases, leaving 17 bases of the junction unmatched. CDR3: CSAGSEGLAGIGYEQFF. CDR3 nucleotide sequence: TGCAGTGCGGGGAGTGAAGGACTAGCGGGGATTGGCTATGAGCAGTTCTTC.

The rearrangement uses TRBV30 and TRBJ2-2, with D possibly TRBD2 on 6 matching bases. Germline-derived CDR1 and CDR2 are GTSNPN and SVGIG (reference sequence). This CDR3 is built from 15 residues. Trimming shortened V by 0 bases and J by 2 bases, and 10 bases separated the two germline ends. CDR3 sequence (DNA): TGTGCCTGGAGTGTATACGGGGGAAACACCGGGGAGCTGTTTTTT. Its translation is CAWSVYGGNTGELFF.

The CDR3 is CASSPRGVSGNQPQHF. The DNA of the CDR3 is TGTGCCAGCAGTCCGAGGGGGGTTTCTGGCAATCAGCCCCAGCATTTT. The gene calls are TRBV28 and TRBJ1-5, with D tentatively TRBD1 (6 bases). V was clipped by 5 bases and J by 2 bases, with 16 bases between them. The CDR3 covers 16 residues. Per the germline V gene, CDR1 is MDHEN and CDR2 is SYDVKM.

This clonotype was picked up one time. The chain combines TRBV20-1 with TRBJ1-5; 8 nucleotides line up with TRBD1. This CDR3 is 12 amino acids long. The germline V gene encodes CDR1 DFQATT and CDR2 SNEGSKA (reference sequence). Trimming cost V 5 bases and J 9 bases; bases outside gene matches: 6. The CDR3 region is CSAEQGVGPQHF. The CDR3 nucleotides read TGCAGTGCTGAACAGGGGGTAGGGCCCCAGCATTTT.

This chain uses TRBV3-1 with TRBJ2-4; the D is unclear. Germline CDR1 and CDR2: LGHDT and YNNKEL (reference sequence). This CDR3 is 13 amino acids long. V was clipped by 4 bases and J by 5 bases, with 9 bases between them. The CDR3 spells CASSRAAENIQYF. In DNA, the CDR3 is TGTGCCAGCAGCCGGGCGGCCGAAAACATTCAGTACTTC. Complete variable domain (other parts from reference TRBV3-1 and TRBJ2-4): DTAVSQTPKYLVTQMGNDKSIKCEQNLGHDTMYWYKQDSKKFLKIMFSYNNKELIINETVPNRFSPKSPDKAHLNLHINSLELGDSAVYFCASSRAAENIQYFGAGTRLSVL.

The chain carries TRBV7-8 and TRBJ1-1, with D hard to call. The germline CDR1 and CDR2 sequences are SGHVS and FQNEAQ. Trimming left V 5 bases short and J 1 base short, with 20 bases between. The CDR3 length is 17 residues. The CDR3 region has the DNA TGTGCCAGCAGCCCTAGGCGTGTGGGCCGATGGAACACTGAAGCTTTCTTT. It encodes CASSPRRVGRWNTEAFF.

The rearrangement links TRBV11-2 to TRBJ2-7; no clear D gene. Germline lookup yields CDR1 SGHAT and CDR2 FQNNGV. V gave up 5 bases and J gave up 4 bases, with 21 bases separating them. The CDR3 extends over 16 amino acids. The CDR3, as DNA: TGTGCCAGCAGCCGAGTGGGCGATCTAGTTTTTTACGAGCAGTACTTC. Residues: CASSRVGDLVFYEQYF.

The J gene is TRBJ2-1, the V gene TRBV15, with TRBD2 identical over 12 bases. From germline, CDR1 is LNHNV and CDR2 YYDKDF (reference sequence). The CDR3 runs 15 residues. J lost 9 bases, V lost 0 bases, and 3 bases had no gene match. CDR3 loop: CATSRDASGRAEQFF. DNA of the CDR3: TGTGCCACCAGCAGAGATGCTAGCGGGAGGGCTGAGCAGTTCTTC.

The chain uses TRBV30 and TRBJ1-1; 9 nucleotides match TRBD1. Germline trimming cut 3 bases from V and 6 bases from J; bases unmatched to any gene: 8. Germline V CDR1 and CDR2: GTSNPN, SVGIG (reference sequence). The CDR3 length is 14 residues. CDR3: CAWSVDRGMAEAFF. The CDR3 coding sequence is TGTGCCTGGAGCGTAGACAGGGGGATGGCTGAAGCTTTCTTT.